Presented here are 12 T cell receptor beta chains from one specimen sequenced in a study of blood T cells in healthy people across ages. Sample-barcoded 5' priming and a J-beta primer mix drove a second PCR of roughly 7 to 11 cycles. TCRdb independently ran MiXCR on the 5' RACE reads; one entry per CDR3 protein. In the table there are roughly 1,500,000 distinct CDR3 sequences, approximately 32% of which are singletons. The sample consisted of blood. Receptors originate from a woman between 25 and 40 years old in good health.

J is TRBJ1-2 and V is TRBV6-2 or TRBV6-3, with 8 positions matching TRBD1. The trim removed 8 bases at V and 7 bases at J, leaving 12 bases unmatched. CDR1 is MNHEY, CDR2 SVGEGT, per germline. This CDR3 is built from 14 residues. The CDR3 DNA is TGTGCCAGCCGGGTGGGACAGGCATATGGTGGCTACACCTTC. Amino acid sequence: CASRVGQAYGGYTF.

This CDR3 is CASSLSSIRNEQFF. CDR3 nucleotide sequence: TGTGCCAGCAGCTTGTCTAGTATCCGTAATGAGCAGTTCTTC. The V and J genes are TRBV7-2 and TRBJ2-1; unclear D gene. In germline, CDR1 is SGHTA, CDR2 FQGNSA. This CDR3 has 14 amino acids. V was cut by 3 bases and J by 7 bases, with 13 bases left in between.

The chain joins TRBV10-3 to TRBJ1-6; 9 nucleotides agree with TRBD1. The CDR3 is made up of 14 amino acids. V was clipped by 4 bases and J by 10 bases; unmatched bases: 5. Germline loops: CDR1 ENHRY, CDR2 SYGVKD. In nucleotides, the CDR3 is TGTGCCATCAGTGCAGGACAGGGGAACTCACCCCTCCACTTT. It is translated as CAISAGQGNSPLHF.

This clonotype was seen just once. The J gene is TRBJ2-4, the V gene TRBV10-1; D may be TRBD2 (6 bases). Gene TRBJ2-7 matches the end of the DNA better, so the J call may be wrong. The germline CDR1 and CDR2 sequences are WNHNN and SYGVQD (reference sequence). The CDR3 is made up of 15 amino acids. For the CDR3, the DNA is TGCGCCAGCAGAACCCCGGGAGCGACTTCCTACGAGCAGTACTTC. Encoded protein: CASRTPGATSYEQYF.

The V gene is TRBV29-1, the J gene TRBJ2-7, with 10 bases lining up with TRBD2. Germline V gives CDR1 SQVTM, CDR2 ANQGSEA. The CDR3 length is 12 residues. Trimming cost V 5 bases and J 5 bases; bases outside gene matches: 3. The CDR3 sequence: CSVLGLADEQYF. In nucleotides, the CDR3 is TGCAGCGTTCTCGGACTAGCGGACGAGCAGTACTTC.

This chain connects TRBV5-1 to TRBJ2-7, with 11 bases matching TRBD1. The closer fit of TRBJ2-5 to the DNA end suggests the J call may be wrong. Germline V gene lookup returns CDR1 SGHRS and CDR2 YFSETQ. This CDR3 is 15 amino acids long. The DNA for the CDR3 is TGCGCCAGCATCCACGGACAGGGGGCAAGGGAGACCCAGTACTTC. This gives the protein CASIHGQGARETQYF.

This rearrangement joins TRBV3-1 to TRBJ1-2; D not resolved. This CDR3 is built from 13 residues. Germline V gives CDR1 LGHDT, CDR2 YNNKEL (reference sequence). Deletions cut 1 base from V and 4 bases from J, with 7 bases between. The CDR3 reads CASSQVAAYGYTF. DNA for the CDR3: TGTGCCAGCAGCCAAGTAGCAGCCTATGGCTACACCTTC.

This clonotype was detected only a few times. The V gene is TRBV7-3, the J gene TRBJ2-1; 7 bases align to TRBD1. Germline CDR1 reads SGHTA; CDR2 reads FQGTGA. V shed 1 base, J shed 2 bases, and the junction held 5 bases outside the gene matches. CDR3 length: 16 residues. The CDR3 reads CASSLIGTVPYNEQFF. The DNA of the CDR3 is TGTGCCAGCAGCTTAATCGGGACAGTACCCTACAATGAGCAGTTCTTC.

The chain couples TRBV7-2 to TRBJ1-1; the D is unclear. Germline V gene lookup returns CDR1 SGHTA and CDR2 FQGNSA. Trimming stripped 5 bases from V and 1 base from J, with 11 bases between. CDR3 length equals 14 residues. The CDR3 bases are TGTGCCAGCAGCCCCGACTTAGGGAACACTGAAGCTTTCTTT. It translates to CASSPDLGNTEAFF.

The gene calls are TRBV2 and TRBJ1-5; D is unclear. CDR3 size: 12 residues. The V end was cut by 7 bases, the J end by 4 bases, with 8 bases between. Germline CDR1 SNHLY, CDR2 FYNNEI. CDR3 in DNA: TGTGCCAGCAACGATGGGAATCAGCCCCAGCATTTT. Its translation: CASNDGNQPQHF.

This sequence joins TRBV27 and TRBJ2-7; D call uncertain. CDR1 MNHEY and CDR2 SMNVEV come from the germline V gene (reference sequence). The ends were cut back, 6 bases at V and 6 bases at J, with 15 bases in the middle. The CDR3 covers 13 residues. The chain's CDR3 is CASSRSLIGEQYF. The CDR3 DNA follows: TGTGCCAGCAGCCGTAGCCTTATCGGCGAGCAGTACTTC.

This clonotype was seen ten or more times. V and J are TRBV15 and TRBJ2-5; 9 bases match TRBD2. V trimming: 8 bases; J trimming: 6 bases; junction bases outside the gene matches: 10. This CDR3 is built from 14 residues. CDR1 is LNHNV and CDR2 is YYDKDF in the germline V gene (reference sequence). CDR3 nucleotide sequence: TGTGCCACCGGTGCGGGGGGGCCTGGAAAGACCCAGTACTTC. Translating it yields CATGAGGPGKTQYF.